A selection of T cell receptor beta chains follows, all from one sample in a study of cytomegalovirus exposure and HLA in healthy donors. Using immunoSEQ multiplex PCR, the repertoire was profiled, and TCRdb retains in-frame clones only, with some absent. The sample holds approximately 140,000 clones, roughly four fifths seen once. The source material was PBMCs. These receptors were collected from a man aged 35 to 55 in good health and CMV-seropositive. CDR3s leave out the opening cysteine and the closing phenylalanine or tryptophan.

v_call: TRBV29-1; j_call: TRBJ2-7; cdr3_aa: SVVSPGTGNLYEQY
v_call: TRBV9; j_call: TRBJ2-7; cdr3_aa: ASSVDSGSTTRYEQY
v_call: TRBV5-6; j_call: TRBJ1-2; cdr3_aa: ASSRGQINYGYT
v_call: TRBV27; j_call: TRBJ2-3; cdr3_aa: ASRGGTSGSTDTQY
v_call: TRBV19; j_call: TRBJ2-1; cdr3_aa: ASSVRTSGDFYNEQF
v_call: TRBV18; j_call: TRBJ2-1; cdr3_aa: ASSPLAPSEEQF
v_call: TRBV7-2; j_call: TRBJ2-5; cdr3_aa: ASSLMGTGRPRRETQY
v_call: TRBV28; j_call: TRBJ1-2; cdr3_aa: ASSSGQGVAGGYT
v_call: TRBV13; j_call: TRBJ1-1; cdr3_aa: ASRSSQGNTEAF
v_call: TRBV6-1; j_call: TRBJ2-3; cdr3_aa: ASSEAGGDTQY
v_call: TRBV11-2; j_call: TRBJ2-7; cdr3_aa: ASSLAGQLVYEQY
v_call: TRBV7-3; j_call: TRBJ1-2; cdr3_aa: ASSLNPQGQNYGYT
v_call: TRBV6-1; j_call: TRBJ2-1; cdr3_aa: ASSGPGRPANEQF
v_call: TRBV5-1; j_call: TRBJ1-1; cdr3_aa: ASSYGQGMNTEAF
v_call: TRBV7-9; j_call: TRBJ2-1; cdr3_aa: ASSLGGLAGPSSYNEQF
v_call: TRBV9; j_call: TRBJ2-3; cdr3_aa: ASSVEGLAGVSTDTQY
v_call: TRBV5-6; j_call: TRBJ1-3; cdr3_aa: ASSLRGSGNTIY
v_call: TRBV11-3; j_call: TRBJ2-3; cdr3_aa: ASSAGTSGTDTQY
v_call: TRBV21-1; j_call: TRBJ2-1; cdr3_aa: ASDAYPGEQF
v_call: TRBV7-2; j_call: TRBJ2-5; cdr3_aa: ASSFPSTGGPRETQY
v_call: TRBV27; j_call: TRBJ2-2; cdr3_aa: ASSLLPGELF
v_call: TRBV18; j_call: TRBJ2-2; cdr3_aa: ASSLRLAGEAWDGELF
v_call: TRBV14; j_call: TRBJ1-5; cdr3_aa: ASSRDHNQPQH
v_call: TRBV15; j_call: TRBJ2-7; cdr3_aa: ATSRDTGYEQY
v_call: TRBV7-3; j_call: TRBJ1-1; cdr3_aa: ASSHWTGSPNTEAF
v_call: TRBV5-1; j_call: TRBJ1-1; cdr3_aa: ASSLLGAGGNTEAF
v_call: TRBV5-1; j_call: -; cdr3_aa: ASSSGTGEYYEQY
v_call: TRBV28; j_call: TRBJ1-4; cdr3_aa: ASVQGGAGGNEKLF
v_call: TRBV5-1; j_call: TRBJ1-1; cdr3_aa: ASSEIRNTEAF
v_call: TRBV19; j_call: TRBJ1-1; cdr3_aa: ASKAGVNTEAF
v_call: TRBV25-1; j_call: TRBJ2-1; cdr3_aa: ASSALGNYNEQF
v_call: TRBV7-3; j_call: TRBJ1-1; cdr3_aa: ASRTTGGSGSPEAF
v_call: TRBV5-8; j_call: TRBJ2-5; cdr3_aa: ASSLIKLPQETQY
v_call: TRBV9; j_call: TRBJ1-2; cdr3_aa: ASSSRGGNPGQGVDGYT
v_call: TRBV7-7; j_call: TRBJ2-5; cdr3_aa: ASSRQFQETQY
v_call: TRBV19; j_call: TRBJ2-5; cdr3_aa: ASSIWGTSVQETQY
v_call: TRBV7-9; j_call: TRBJ1-1; cdr3_aa: SSSSGQAEDTEAF
v_call: TRBV2; j_call: TRBJ1-2; cdr3_aa: ASSPDSQNYGYT
v_call: TRBV4-2; j_call: TRBJ2-7; cdr3_aa: ASSQLITSSYEQY
v_call: TRBV6-1; j_call: TRBJ1-2; cdr3_aa: ASSDSGLANYGYT
v_call: TRBV7-9; j_call: TRBJ2-7; cdr3_aa: SSSFRESSYEQY
v_call: TRBV29-1; j_call: TRBJ2-6; cdr3_aa: SVEGQQSGANVLT
v_call: TRBV5-6; j_call: TRBJ1-1; cdr3_aa: ASSSFRGTEAF
v_call: TRBV7-3; j_call: TRBJ2-3; cdr3_aa: ASSSIAGENTDTQY
v_call: TRBV6-6; j_call: TRBJ1-4; cdr3_aa: ASSYQGLNEKLF
v_call: TRBV7-2; j_call: TRBJ2-7; cdr3_aa: ASSWGGTYEQY
v_call: TRBV5-1; j_call: TRBJ1-2; cdr3_aa: ASKRQGANTNYGYT
v_call: TRBV18; j_call: TRBJ1-2; cdr3_aa: ASSPPGQIGYT
v_call: TRBV5-4; j_call: TRBJ1-2; cdr3_aa: ASSLRYLRDSNYGYT
v_call: TRBV28; j_call: TRBJ2-7; cdr3_aa: ASRGVAPGYEQY
v_call: TRBV6-4; j_call: TRBJ2-3; cdr3_aa: ASSQRLGVIPDTQY
v_call: TRBV28; j_call: TRBJ2-1; cdr3_aa: ASSSSASGGSYNEQF
v_call: TRBV5-6; j_call: TRBJ1-4; cdr3_aa: ASSAGTGATNEKLF
v_call: TRBV7-9; j_call: TRBJ2-3; cdr3_aa: ASDLPRGHTDTQY
v_call: TRBV19; j_call: TRBJ1-2; cdr3_aa: ASSIDDRGSYGYT